One sample yielded the 19 T cell receptor beta chains listed below, sequenced in a study of T cell responses to AZD1222 COVID-19 vaccine. Assay used: immunoSEQ multiplex PCR; TCRdb lists only in-frame clones, some missing. In the table there are some 170,000 clones, just under 90% of which are singletons. This specimen was peripheral blood, taken 28 days after the second dose of the MenACWY control vaccine. These receptors all come from an adult who received the MenACWY meningococcal vaccine as a control.

The chain is built from TRBV10-3 and TRBJ2-1, with D hard to call. V lost 0 bases to trimming and J lost 5 bases, with 8 bases between them. Germline V gene data show CDR1 as ENHRY and CDR2 as SYGVKD. The CDR3 spans 14 residues. This CDR3 is CAISESMGNNEQFF. The DNA of the CDR3 is TGTGCCATCAGTGAGTCGATGGGAAACAATGAGCAGTTCTTC.

The chain combines TRBV15 with TRBJ1-2; a weak D match, TRBD1 (5 bases). CDR1 and CDR2 from the germline V gene are LNHNV and YYDKDF (reference sequence). Deletions cut 0 bases from V and 7 bases from J, with 9 bases between. The CDR3 has 13 amino acids. Here the CDR3 reads CATSREEGSGYTF. Here the CDR3 DNA reads TGTGCCACCAGCAGAGAAGAGGGGTCTGGCTACACCTTC.

DNA of the CDR3: TGCGCCAGCAGCCAACTGGGGACCCAGTACTTC. This gives the protein CASSQLGTQYF. This chain links TRBV4-1 with TRBJ2-5; D is uncertain. CDR1 MGHRA and CDR2 YSYEKL come from the germline V gene. The length of the CDR3 is 11 residues. Trimming pared 2 bases from V and 7 bases from J, leaving 5 bases between.

The CDR3, as DNA: TGTGCCAGCAGCCAGGGGAACTTGCCAAGGAATCAGCCCCAGCATTTT. This encodes CASSQGNLPRNQPQHF. The chain has TRBV3-1 (or the pseudogene TRBV3-2) and TRBJ1-5; D not certain. Trimming took 3 bases from V and 4 from J, leaving 16 bases between them. Per germline, CDR1 LGHDT and CDR2 YNNKEL (reference sequence). The CDR3 runs to 16 residues.

The V call is TRBV9, the J call TRBJ1-6; D perhaps matches TRBD1 (5 bases). CDR3 length: 15 residues. V was clipped by 4 bases and J by 5 bases, with 13 bases between them. Germline loops: CDR1 SGDLS, CDR2 YYNGEE. CDR3 sequence (DNA): TGTGCCAGCAGCCCAATTGGACAAGATAATTCACCCCTCCACTTT. Protein sequence: CASSPIGQDNSPLHF. Full variable domain (remainder filled in from reference TRBV9 and TRBJ1-6): DSGVTQTPKHLITATGQRVTLRCSPRSGDLSVYWYQQSLDQGLQFLIQYYNGEERAKGNILERFSAQQFPDLHSELNLSSLELGDSALYFCASSPIGQDNSPLHFGNGTRLTVT.

V is TRBV12-3 or TRBV12-4 and J is TRBJ1-2; maybe TRBD1 (5 bases). The CDR3 sequence is 13 residues long. V lost 3 bases and J 6 bases, leaving 11 bases between the germline ends. CDR3 in DNA: TGTGCCAGCAGTTTCCCAGGGCGGGATGGCTACACCTTC. It specifies CASSFPGRDGYTF.

The chain couples TRBV4-2 to TRBJ1-4; 7 bases align to TRBD1. The V and J ends lost 4 bases and 7 bases, in that order; junction bases with no gene match: 12. Germline CDR1 and CDR2: LGHNA and YNFKEQ. The CDR3 has 16 amino acids. The CDR3 protein is CASSPYLTGVAEKLFF. As DNA, the CDR3 is TGTGCCAGCAGCCCCTACCTTACAGGGGTAGCTGAAAAACTGTTTTTT.

The J gene is TRBJ1-1, the V gene TRBV5-4, with D unresolved. V lost 4 bases and J 3 bases, leaving 10 bases between the germline ends. This CDR3 is built from 13 residues. The germline V gene has CDR1 SGHNT and CDR2 YYREEE (reference sequence). CDR3 in DNA: TGTGCCAGCAGCCACGACCCGCACACTGAAGCTTTCTTT. This sequence encodes CASSHDPHTEAFF.

V gene TRBV6-2 or TRBV6-3 combines with J gene TRBJ1-1; maybe TRBD1 (6 bases). The CDR3 is 13 amino acids. V was shortened by 4 bases and J by 1 base, with 7 bases between the two germline ends. Germline V CDR1 and CDR2: MNHEY, SVGEGT. As DNA, the CDR3 is TGTGCCAGCAGTTGGGGACAGAACACTGAAGCTTTCTTT. Translating gives CASSWGQNTEAFF.

The chain links TRBV4-3 to TRBJ2-3; D unclear. V dropped 0 bases and J dropped 5 bases, with 9 bases sitting between them. This CDR3 has 14 residues. The V gene's germline CDR1 is LGHNA and CDR2 YSLEER. This chain's CDR3 is CASSQDYVGDTQYF. CDR3 sequence (DNA): TGCGCCAGCAGCCAAGATTACGTAGGAGATACGCAGTATTTT.

The chain combines TRBV7-2 with TRBJ2-3; no reliable D call. Looked up from germline, CDR1 is SGHTA and CDR2 is FQGNSA. The CDR3 covers 14 residues. Trimming removed 6 bases at V and 0 bases at J, with 10 bases between. The CDR3 sequence: CASSILGSTDTQYF. Here the CDR3 DNA reads TGTGCCAGCAGTATCCTGGGCAGCACAGATACGCAGTATTTT.

In nucleotides, the CDR3 is TGTGCCAGCAGCGTAGACCCCCAAAGCGGGAGGGGTGGCGGGGAGCTGTTTTTT. It is translated as CASSVDPQSGRGGGELFF. This chain links TRBV9 with TRBJ2-2, with 10 bases identical to TRBD2. CDR1 SGDLS and CDR2 YYNGEE come from the germline V gene. This CDR3 is built from 18 residues. J lost 7 bases, V lost 0 bases, and 12 bases had no gene match.

The chain has TRBV7-2 and TRBJ1-5; D not resolved. Germline V gene lookup returns CDR1 SGHTA and CDR2 FQGNSA. Trimming cost V 9 bases and J 1 base, with 7 bases left between them. This CDR3 is 12 amino acids long. The CDR3 is CASSASNQPQHF. In DNA form, the CDR3 reads TGTGCCAGTTCTGCGAGCAATCAGCCCCAGCATTTT.

The rearrangement links TRBV7-9 to TRBJ1-2, with D maybe TRBD1 (6 bases). Per the germline V gene, CDR1 is SEHNR and CDR2 is FQNEAQ (reference sequence). This CDR3 is 14 amino acids long. V was clipped by 1 base and J by 7 bases, with 13 bases between them. The CDR3 spells CASSLGLQGVGYTF. CDR3 coding DNA: TGTGCCAGCAGCTTAGGGCTACAGGGAGTTGGCTACACCTTC.

Of note for this clone: The sample carries other DNA sequences with the same CDR3. This chain joins TRBV9 and TRBJ2-5; 10 bases are a match to TRBD2. V dropped 0 bases and J dropped 3; count of bases not matched to a gene: 2. The length of the CDR3 is 15 residues. From germline, CDR1 is SGDLS and CDR2 YYNGEE. CDR3 nucleotides: TGTGCCAGCAGCGTAGGGCTAGCGGGAGAAGAGACCCAGTACTTC. It yields the protein CASSVGLAGEETQYF. Full variable domain (rest looked up from reference TRBV9 and TRBJ2-5): DSGVTQTPKHLITATGQRVTLRCSPRSGDLSVYWYQQSLDQGLQFLIQYYNGEERAKGNILERFSAQQFPDLHSELNLSSLELGDSALYFCASSVGLAGEETQYFGPGTRLLVL.

The chain is built from TRBV6-1 and TRBJ2-1; 8 bases match TRBD2. This CDR3 comprises 20 residues. The V gene end was trimmed by 1 base and the J gene end by 2 bases; junction bases not matched to a gene: 16. CDR1 and CDR2 from the germline V gene are MNHNS and SASEGT. Here the CDR3 reads CASSEVPGGLSVSAYNEQFF. CDR3 coding DNA: TGTGCCAGCAGTGAAGTGCCGGGAGGGTTGTCTGTTAGCGCCTACAATGAGCAGTTCTTC.

The chain is built from TRBV30 and TRBJ2-7; D remains ambiguous. The CDR3 has 12 residues. The V and J ends lost 2 bases and 5 bases respectively, with 10 bases between them. Per the germline V gene, CDR1 is GTSNPN and CDR2 is SVGIG (reference sequence). The CDR3 nucleotides read TGTGCCTGGAGTCAAGGGTCAGACGAGCAGTACTTC. Translated, it gives CAWSQGSDEQYF.

V and J are TRBV5-5 and TRBJ2-3, with 8 bases lining up with TRBD2. The CDR3 runs 16 residues. Germline CDR1 is SGHKS and CDR2 is YYEKEE (reference sequence). J gave up 2 bases and V 4 bases, and 9 bases lay outside the gene matches. CDR3 sequence: CASSVRVAGITDTQYF. The CDR3 nucleotides read TGTGCCAGCAGCGTGAGGGTAGCGGGGATCACAGATACGCAGTATTTT.

The chain is built from TRBV7-9 and TRBJ2-7; D unresolved. Germline V gene sequence: CDR1 SEHNR, CDR2 FQNEAQ (reference sequence). The CDR3 loop spans 12 amino acids. Trimming shortened V by 1 base and J by 3 bases, and 4 bases separated the two germline ends. The CDR3 region is CASSLVLYEQYF. The DNA for the CDR3 is TGTGCCAGCAGCTTAGTTCTCTACGAGCAGTACTTC. The full variable domain, in which reference TRBV7-9 and TRBJ2-7 provide the parts outside the CDR3, is DTGVSQNPRHKITKRGQNVTFRCDPISEHNRLYWYRQTLGQGPEFLTYFQNEAQLEKSRLLSDRFSAERPKGSFSTLEIQRTEQGDSAMYLCASSLVLYEQYFGPGTRLTVT.